This T cell receptor (beta chain) was captured in a study of blood T cell repertoires in COVID-19. Data came from immunoSEQ multiplex PCR; TCRdb stores just in-frame clones and leaves some out. The top ten hold approximately 13% of the sample, which has roughly 200,000 clones, around 79% seen once. Sequences were obtained from peripheral blood. This TCR was sampled from a man in his fifties who had recovered from COVID-19.

CDR3 loop: CATSDRGFGKLFF. The CDR3 DNA reads as TGTGCCACCAGCGACAGGGGTTTCGGAAAACTGTTTTTT. The gene calls are TRBV27 and TRBJ1-4; TRBD1 aligns across 8 bases. Germline CDR1 and CDR2: MNHEY and SMNVEV (reference sequence). V dropped 10 bases and J dropped 10; count of bases not matched to a gene: 11. The CDR3 length is 13 residues.